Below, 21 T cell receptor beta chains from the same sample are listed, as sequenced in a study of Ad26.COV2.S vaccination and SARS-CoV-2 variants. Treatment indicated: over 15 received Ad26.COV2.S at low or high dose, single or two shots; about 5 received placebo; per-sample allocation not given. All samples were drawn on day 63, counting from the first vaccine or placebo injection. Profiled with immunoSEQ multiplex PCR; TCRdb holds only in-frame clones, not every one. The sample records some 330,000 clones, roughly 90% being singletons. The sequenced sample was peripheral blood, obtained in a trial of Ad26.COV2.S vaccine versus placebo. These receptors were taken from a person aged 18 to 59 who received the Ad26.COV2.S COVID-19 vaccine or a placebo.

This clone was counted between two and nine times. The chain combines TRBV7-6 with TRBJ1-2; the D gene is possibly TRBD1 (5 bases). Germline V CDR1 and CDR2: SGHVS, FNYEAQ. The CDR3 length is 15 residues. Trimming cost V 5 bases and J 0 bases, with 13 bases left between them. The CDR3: CASSPDSLANYGYTF. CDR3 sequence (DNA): TGTGCCAGCAGCCCCGACAGTCTGGCTAACTATGGCTACACCTTC.

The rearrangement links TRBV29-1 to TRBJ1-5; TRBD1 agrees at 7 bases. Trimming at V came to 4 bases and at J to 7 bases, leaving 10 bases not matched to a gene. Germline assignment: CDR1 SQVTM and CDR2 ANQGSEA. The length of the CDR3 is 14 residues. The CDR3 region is CSVGEGAQRQPQHF. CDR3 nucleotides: TGCAGCGTTGGGGAGGGGGCGCAAAGACAGCCCCAGCATTTT. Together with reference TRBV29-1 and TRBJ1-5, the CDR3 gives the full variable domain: SAVISQKPSRDICQRGTSLTIQCQVDSQVTMMFWYRQQPGQSLTLIATANQGSEATYESGFVIDKFPISRPNLTFSTLTVSNMSPEDSSIYLCSVGEGAQRQPQHFGDGTRLSIL.

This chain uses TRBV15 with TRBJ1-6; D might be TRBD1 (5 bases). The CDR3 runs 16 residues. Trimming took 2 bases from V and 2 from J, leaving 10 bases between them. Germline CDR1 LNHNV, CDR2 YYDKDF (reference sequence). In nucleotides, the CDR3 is TGTGCCACCAGCAGAAACCGACAGACCTATAATTCACCCCTCCACTTT. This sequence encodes CATSRNRQTYNSPLHF.

This chain's CDR3 is CASSYSVQTGYTEAFF. In DNA, the CDR3 is TGTGCCAGCAGTTACTCGGTACAGACTGGCTACACTGAAGCTTTCTTT. V usage is TRBV6-6 and J usage is TRBJ1-1; the D is unclear. Trimming removed 0 bases at V and 3 bases at J, with 14 bases between. Germline V CDR1 and CDR2: MNHNY, SVGAGI (reference sequence). This CDR3 has 16 amino acids.

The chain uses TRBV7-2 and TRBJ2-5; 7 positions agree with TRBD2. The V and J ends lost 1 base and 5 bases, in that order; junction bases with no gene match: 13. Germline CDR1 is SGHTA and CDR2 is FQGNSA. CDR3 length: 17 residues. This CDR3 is CASSLVHGGRRRETQYF. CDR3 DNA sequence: TGTGCCAGCAGCTTAGTGCACGGCGGGAGAAGGAGGGAGACCCAGTACTTC.

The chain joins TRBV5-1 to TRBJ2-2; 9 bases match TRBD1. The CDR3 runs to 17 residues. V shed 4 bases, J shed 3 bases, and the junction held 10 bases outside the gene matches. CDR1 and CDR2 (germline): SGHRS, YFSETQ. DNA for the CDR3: TGCGCCAGCAGCCTGGACAGGGGAGGGACGTACACCGGGGAGCTGTTTTTT. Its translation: CASSLDRGGTYTGELFF.

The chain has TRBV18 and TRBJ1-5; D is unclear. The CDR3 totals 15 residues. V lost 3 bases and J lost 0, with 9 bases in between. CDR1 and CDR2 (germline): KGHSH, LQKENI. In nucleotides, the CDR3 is TGTGCCAGCTCACCCGGGATTTATAGCAATCAGCCCCAGCATTTT. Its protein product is CASSPGIYSNQPQHF.

This CDR3 is CASSKDWRNTIYF. CDR3 sequence (DNA): TGTGCCAGCAGTAAGGACTGGAGAAACACCATATATTTT. The chain has TRBV12-3 or TRBV12-4 and TRBJ1-3; D is ambiguous. Trimming pared 5 bases from V and 5 bases from J, leaving 10 bases between. The CDR3 has 13 amino acids.

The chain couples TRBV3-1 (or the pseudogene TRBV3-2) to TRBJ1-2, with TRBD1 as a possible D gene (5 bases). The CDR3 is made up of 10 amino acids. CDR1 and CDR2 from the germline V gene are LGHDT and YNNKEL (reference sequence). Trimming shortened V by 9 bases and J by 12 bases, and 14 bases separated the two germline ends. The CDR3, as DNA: TGTGCCAGTAGACTAGGACAAGACACCTTC. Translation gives CASRLGQDTF.

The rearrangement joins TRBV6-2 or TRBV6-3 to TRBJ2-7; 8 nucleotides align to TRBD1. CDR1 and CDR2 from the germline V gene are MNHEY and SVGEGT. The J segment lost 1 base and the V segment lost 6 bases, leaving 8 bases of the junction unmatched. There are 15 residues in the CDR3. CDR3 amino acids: CASSPDRGPSYEQYF. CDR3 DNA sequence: TGTGCCAGCAGCCCTGACAGGGGTCCATCCTACGAGCAGTACTTC.

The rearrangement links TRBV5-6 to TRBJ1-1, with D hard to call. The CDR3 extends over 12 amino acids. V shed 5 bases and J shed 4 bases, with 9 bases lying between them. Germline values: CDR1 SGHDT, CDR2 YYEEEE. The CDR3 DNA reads TGTGCCAGCAGTTTTAGTAGCACTGAAGCTTTCTTT. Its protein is CASSFSSTEAFF.

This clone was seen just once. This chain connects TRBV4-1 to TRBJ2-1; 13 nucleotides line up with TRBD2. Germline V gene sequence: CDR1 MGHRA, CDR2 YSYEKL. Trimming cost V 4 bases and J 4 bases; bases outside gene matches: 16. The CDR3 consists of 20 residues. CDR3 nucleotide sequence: TGCGCCAGCAGCCTAGGGGGACTAGCGGGATCAAGAAATCAATACAATGAGCAGTTCTTC. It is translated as CASSLGGLAGSRNQYNEQFF.

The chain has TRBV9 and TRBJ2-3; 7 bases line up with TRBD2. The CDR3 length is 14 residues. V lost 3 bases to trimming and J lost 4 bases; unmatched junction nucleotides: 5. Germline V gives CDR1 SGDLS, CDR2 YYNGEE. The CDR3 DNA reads TGTGCCAGCAGCGCAGCGGGGTTTCCAGATACGCAGTATTTT. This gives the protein CASSAAGFPDTQYF.

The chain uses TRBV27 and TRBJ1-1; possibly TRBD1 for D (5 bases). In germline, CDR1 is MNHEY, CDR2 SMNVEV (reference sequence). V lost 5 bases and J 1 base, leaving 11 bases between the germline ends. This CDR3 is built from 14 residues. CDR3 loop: CASSQPTENTEAFF. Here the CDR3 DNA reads TGTGCCAGCAGTCAACCGACAGAGAACACTGAAGCTTTCTTT.

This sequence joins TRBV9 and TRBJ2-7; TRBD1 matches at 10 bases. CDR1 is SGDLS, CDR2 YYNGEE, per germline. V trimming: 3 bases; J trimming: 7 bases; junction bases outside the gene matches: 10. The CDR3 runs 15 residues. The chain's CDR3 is CASSGDPGQGREQYF. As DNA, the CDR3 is TGTGCCAGCAGCGGCGACCCGGGACAGGGGCGGGAGCAGTACTTC. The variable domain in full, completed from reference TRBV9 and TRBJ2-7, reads DSGVTQTPKHLITATGQRVTLRCSPRSGDLSVYWYQQSLDQGLQFLIQYYNGEERAKGNILERFSAQQFPDLHSELNLSSLELGDSALYFCASSGDPGQGREQYFGPGTRLTVT.

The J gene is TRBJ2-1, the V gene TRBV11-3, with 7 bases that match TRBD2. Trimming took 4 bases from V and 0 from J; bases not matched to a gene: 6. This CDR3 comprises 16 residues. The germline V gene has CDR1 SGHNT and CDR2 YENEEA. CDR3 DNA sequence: TGTGCCAGCAGCTCGAAGATAGCGGGCTCCTACAATGAGCAGTTCTTC. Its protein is CASSSKIAGSYNEQFF.

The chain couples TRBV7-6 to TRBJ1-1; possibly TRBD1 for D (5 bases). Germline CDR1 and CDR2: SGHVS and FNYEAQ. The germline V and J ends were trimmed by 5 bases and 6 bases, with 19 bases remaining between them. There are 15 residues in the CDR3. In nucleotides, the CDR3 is TGTGCCAGCAGCCCGTTTATAGGGGAGTATGCTGAAGCTTTCTTT. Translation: CASSPFIGEYAEAFF.

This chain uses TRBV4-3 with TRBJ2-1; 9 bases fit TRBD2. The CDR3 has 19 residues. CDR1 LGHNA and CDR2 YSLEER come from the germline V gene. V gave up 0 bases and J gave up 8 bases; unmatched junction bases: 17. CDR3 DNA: TGCGCCAGCAGCCAAGATCTGGGGAAAGGACTAGCGAGTTGGGATGAGCAGTTCTTC. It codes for CASSQDLGKGLASWDEQFF.

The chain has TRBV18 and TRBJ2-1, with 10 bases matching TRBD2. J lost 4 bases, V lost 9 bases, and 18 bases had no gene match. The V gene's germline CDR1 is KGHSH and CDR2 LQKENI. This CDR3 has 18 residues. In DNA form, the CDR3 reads TGTGCCAGTGCAGCGGGAGGGCGTTCCCTATTACCTTACAATGAGCAGTTCTTC. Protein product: CASAAGGRSLLPYNEQFF.

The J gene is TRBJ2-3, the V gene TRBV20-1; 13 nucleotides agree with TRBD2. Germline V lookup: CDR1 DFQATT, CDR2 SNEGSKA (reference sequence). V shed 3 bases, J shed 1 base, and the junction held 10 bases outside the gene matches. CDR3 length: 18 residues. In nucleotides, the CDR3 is TGCAGTGCTAGTCCACTAGCGGGGGGGCCTAGGGGCACAGATACGCAGTATTTT. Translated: CSASPLAGGPRGTDTQYF.

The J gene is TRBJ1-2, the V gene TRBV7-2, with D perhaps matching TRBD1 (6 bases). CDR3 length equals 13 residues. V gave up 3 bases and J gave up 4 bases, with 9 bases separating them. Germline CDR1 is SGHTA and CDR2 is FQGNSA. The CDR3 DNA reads TGTGCCAGCAGCTTTGGGGGCGGCTATGGCTACACCTTC. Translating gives CASSFGGGYGYTF. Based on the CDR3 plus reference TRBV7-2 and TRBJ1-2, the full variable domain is GAGVSQSPSNKVTEKGKDVELRCDPISGHTALYWYRQSLGQGLEFLIYFQGNSAPDKSGLPSDRFSAERTGGSVSTLTIQRTQQEDSAVYLCASSFGGGYGYTFGSGTRLTVV.